These T cell receptor beta chains were read from a single sample in a study of blood T cells in healthy people across ages. TCRdb recomputed calls from the 5' RACE reads with MiXCR, one row per CDR3 protein. The table includes about 1.1 million distinct CDR3 sequences, about two fifths detected once. The sequencing input was blood. These receptors were obtained from a man younger than 30 in good health. Each CDR3 is given with its conserved first and last residue. The D gene is left open where the match is weak. Clone size is not always given. Where it is, it says once, few, many or a class for expanded clones.

size,V,length,J,D,CDR3,DNA
few,TRBV12-3/TRBV12-4,16,TRBJ1-1,.,CASIQTTGVRGTEAFF,TGTGCCAGCATCCAAACAACGGGGGTCCGGGGCACTGAAGCTTTCTTT
many,TRBV7-2,16,TRBJ2-3,TRBD2,CASSPRTSGGTDTQYF,TGTGCCAGCAGCCCCCGGACTAGCGGGGGCACAGATACGCAGTATTTT
many,TRBV6-6,17,TRBJ1-5,TRBD1,CASTRGTGVYSNQPQHF,TGTGCCAGCACCCGCGGGACAGGGGTATATAGCAATCAGCCCCAGCATTTT
few,TRBV2,17,TRBJ2-1,TRBD2,CASSDPSGGNSYNEQFF,TGTGCCAGCAGTGACCCTAGCGGGGGGAACTCCTACAATGAGCAGTTCTTC
.,TRBV6-2/TRBV6-3,13,TRBJ2-1,.,CASRDTLYNEQFF,TGTGCCAGCCGGGACACCTTGTACAATGAGCAGTTCTTC
.,TRBV6-1,13,TRBJ1-6,.,CASSEVRVEALHF,TGTGCCAGCAGTGAAGTGAGGGTTGAGGCCCTCCACTTT
once,TRBV2,12,TRBJ2-7,.,CAIGAGAYEQYF,TGTGCCATCGGGGCAGGGGCCTACGAGCAGTACTTC
.,TRBV6-5,13,TRBJ1-1,.,CASTSRHLTEAFF,TGTGCCAGTACTTCCAGGCACCTCACTGAAGCTTTCTTT
.,TRBV7-2,14,TRBJ1-1,TRBD1,CASTLTGVSTEAFF,TGTGCCAGCACCCTGACAGGGGTGAGCACTGAAGCTTTCTTT
few,TRBV5-5,18,TRBJ1-1,.,CASSLGPRVGAERTEAFF,TGTGCCAGCAGCTTGGGGCCCAGGGTGGGGGCTGAACGGACTGAAGCTTTCTTT
.,TRBV12-5,12,TRBJ1-5,.,CASAGESQPQHF,TGTGCTAGTGCTGGAGAGAGTCAGCCCCAGCATTTT
once,TRBV4-3,13,TRBJ2-5,.,CASSGQTRETQYF,TGCGCCAGCAGCGGGCAGACCCGGGAGACCCAGTACTTC
many,TRBV27,17,TRBJ1-2,.,CASSKIPLGASNYGYTF,TGTGCCAGCAGTAAGATCCCACTCGGGGCGAGTAACTATGGCTACACCTTC
few,TRBV5-1,14,TRBJ1-6,.,CASSFPDLNSPLHF,TGCGCCAGCAGCTTTCCGGACCTTAATTCACCCCTCCACTTT
once,TRBV28,14,TRBJ2-7,TRBD1,CACQGTGKNCEQYF,TGTGCCTGCCAAGGGACAGGGAAAAACTGCGAGCAGTACTTC
few,TRBV28,15,TRBJ1-1,.,CASSSMRGEYTEAFF,TGTGCCAGCAGTTCAATGAGAGGGGAGTACACTGAAGCTTTCTTT
few,TRBV11-2,14,TRBJ1-5,TRBD1,CASSPGGGYQPQHF,TGTGCCAGCAGCCCAGGGGGCGGATATCAGCCCCAGCATTTT
few,TRBV7-2,12,TRBJ2-7,.,CASSWGPYEQYF,TGTGCCAGCAGCTGGGGACCATACGAGCAGTACTTC
.,TRBV6-1,15,TRBJ1-2,TRBD1,CASSDIQGLFYGYIF,TGTGCCAGCAGTGATATACAGGGGTTATTCTATGGCTACATCTTC